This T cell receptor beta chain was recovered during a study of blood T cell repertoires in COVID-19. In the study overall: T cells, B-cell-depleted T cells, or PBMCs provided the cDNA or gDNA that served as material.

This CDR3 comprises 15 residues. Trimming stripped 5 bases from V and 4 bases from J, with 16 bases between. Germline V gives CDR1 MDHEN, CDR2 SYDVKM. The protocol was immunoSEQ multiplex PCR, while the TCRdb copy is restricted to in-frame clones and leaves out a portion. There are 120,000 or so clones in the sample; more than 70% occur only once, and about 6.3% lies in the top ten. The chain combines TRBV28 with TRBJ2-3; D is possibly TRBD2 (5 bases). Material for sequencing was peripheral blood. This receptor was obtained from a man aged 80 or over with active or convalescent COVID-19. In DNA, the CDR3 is TGTGCCAGCAGTCCAAGCGGTGAGAAACCAGATACGCAGTATTTT. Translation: CASSPSGEKPDTQYF.